This passage covers 16 T cell receptor beta chains from one sample sequenced in a study of T cells in Graves' hyperthyroidism and ophthalmopathy. RNA transcripts were the template for amplifying TCR beta CDR3 regions. HTBI primers drove first-round RT-PCR of the TCR CDR3. TCRdb analysed the multiplex PCR reads with MiXCR anew, one entry per CDR3 protein. The sample comprises hundreds of thousands of distinct CDR3 sequences, about 17% of which are singletons, and over 15% rests with the top ten. Sequencing was done on a sample of blood. These receptors all stem from a woman in her 50s with Graves' hyperthyroidism that later progressed to Graves' ophthalmopathy.

This chain connects TRBV28 to TRBJ2-3, with 9 bases aligning to TRBD1. Losses at the gene ends were 5 bases for V and 2 bases for J; bases not matched to a gene: 5. The CDR3 is made up of 15 amino acids. Germline-derived CDR1 and CDR2 are MDHEN and SYDVKM. The DNA for the CDR3 is TGTGCCAGCAGTCGGACAGGGGTAATCACAGATACGCAGTATTTT. Its protein is CASSRTGVITDTQYF.

This clonotype was observed a few times. V is TRBV19 and J is TRBJ2-7; D is ambiguous. This CDR3 is 14 amino acids long. Germline values: CDR1 LNHDA, CDR2 SQIVND (reference sequence). Trimming stripped 0 bases from V and 2 bases from J, with 8 bases between. The chain's CDR3 is CASSIDWAAYEQYF. Here the CDR3 DNA reads TGTGCCAGTAGTATAGATTGGGCCGCCTACGAGCAGTACTTC.

This clonotype was recorded at least ten times. In DNA, the CDR3 is TGCGCCAGCAGTTTCGAGCCTGACACTGAAGCTTTCTTT. Amino acids: CASSFEPDTEAFF. V is TRBV5-1 and J is TRBJ1-1, with D unclear. In germline, CDR1 is SGHRS, CDR2 YFSETQ. V was shortened by 5 bases and J by 3 bases, with 11 bases between the two germline ends. The CDR3 spans 13 residues.

This clonotype was seen ten or more times. The chain uses TRBV20-1 and TRBJ2-5; 8 nucleotides agree with TRBD1. CDR1 and CDR2 from the germline V gene are DFQATT and SNEGSKA (reference sequence). The CDR3 spans 15 residues. With V trimmed by 5 bases and J by 5 bases, 13 bases remained unmatched. CDR3 sequence: CSAATRQGWWETQYF. In nucleotides, the CDR3 is TGCAGTGCTGCTACCCGACAGGGGTGGTGGGAGACCCAGTACTTC.

The chain has TRBV29-1 and TRBJ1-2; possibly TRBD1 for D (5 bases). Germline V gives CDR1 SQVTM, CDR2 ANQGSEA. This CDR3 contains 14 residues. The V gene lost 7 bases and the J gene lost 4 bases, with 19 bases spanning the gap. This CDR3 is CSAEDRGRTYGYTF. CDR3 DNA sequence: TGCAGCGCCGAAGATAGGGGCAGGACCTATGGCTACACCTTC.

This clonotype has ten or more counts. The chain uses TRBV3-1 and TRBJ2-7; the D is unclear. The CDR3 is 16 amino acids. V lost 3 bases and J lost 3, with 18 bases in between. In germline, CDR1 is LGHDT, CDR2 YNNKEL (reference sequence). The CDR3 region is CASSQILSRNYYEQYF. DNA for the CDR3: TGTGCCAGCAGCCAGATCCTAAGTCGCAACTACTACGAGCAGTACTTC.

The CDR3 spells CASSGVNSPLHF. CDR3 in DNA: TGTGCCTCCTCAGGTGTGAATTCACCCCTCCACTTT. The chain couples TRBV30 to TRBJ1-6; D is unresolved. Per the germline V gene, CDR1 is GTSNPN and CDR2 is SVGIG (reference sequence). The CDR3 runs 12 residues. V was cut by 7 bases and J by 7 bases, with 11 bases left in between.

In this sample, this clonotype turned up a few times. One junction end disagrees with the germline gene, perhaps due to a read error. The rearrangement links TRBV7-7 to TRBJ2-3, with D possibly being TRBD2 (5 bases). Per germline, CDR1 SSHAT and CDR2 FNYEAQ (reference sequence). The CDR3 runs to 14 residues. Written as DNA, the CDR3 is TGTGCTAGCAGTCCCGGGGTTAGCGCAGATACGCAGTATTTT. Translated: CASSPGVSADTQYF.

This clonotype has at least ten counts. This rearrangement joins TRBV3-1 to TRBJ1-2; D not certain. Germline loops: CDR1 LGHDT, CDR2 YNNKEL (reference sequence). The CDR3 spans 15 residues. The V end was cut by 2 bases, the J end by 3 bases, with 13 bases between. CDR3 residues: CASSQRSDGYYGYTF. The CDR3 nucleotides read TGTGCCAGCAGCCAAAGATCCGACGGGTACTATGGCTACACCTTC.

This rearrangement joins TRBV5-1 to TRBJ2-1; no clear D gene. Per germline, CDR1 SGHRS and CDR2 YFSETQ. The CDR3 sequence is 11 residues long. Trimming pared 7 bases from V and 7 bases from J, leaving 9 bases between. This CDR3 reads CASLSENEQFF. The CDR3 DNA is TGCGCCAGCTTAAGCGAAAATGAGCAGTTCTTC.

The chain employs TRBV27 and TRBJ2-7; D not certain. Germline V gives CDR1 MNHEY, CDR2 SMNVEV (reference sequence). This CDR3 is built from 13 residues. The V and J ends lost 6 bases and 4 bases respectively, with 13 bases between them. In DNA, the CDR3 is TGTGCCAGCAGGGAAGTCGACGGGTACGAGCAGTACTTC. Translating it yields CASREVDGYEQYF.

V gene TRBV7-9 combines with J gene TRBJ1-2; D is unresolved. This CDR3 region has 13 residues. The V gene lost 5 bases and the J gene lost 8 bases, with 15 bases spanning the gap. CDR1 and CDR2 from the germline V gene are SEHNR and FQNEAQ (reference sequence). For the CDR3, the DNA is TGTGCCAGCAGCCCGATCGCAGGACGCGGCTACACCTTC. It codes for CASSPIAGRGYTF.

This clonotype has a handful of counts. Just one base apart from a much larger clone, this may be a read error. CDR3 residues: CASGPSGGSTTGELFF. The DNA of the CDR3 is TGTGCCAGCGGCCCTAGCGGGGGGTCGACCACCGGGGAGCTGTTTTTT. The chain has TRBV11-1 and TRBJ2-2, with 11 bases matching TRBD2. Trimming took 8 bases from V and 4 from J; bases not matched to a gene: 9. CDR3 length equals 16 residues. The germline gives CDR1 SGHAT, CDR2 FQDESV (reference sequence).

The genes are TRBV6-2 or TRBV6-3 and TRBJ1-5, with TRBD1 identical over 7 bases. In germline, CDR1 is MNHEY, CDR2 SVGEGT. This CDR3 is built from 17 residues. J was trimmed by 0 bases and V by 6 bases; bases with no gene match: 11. CDR3 sequence: CASSRGTESFSNQPQHF. CDR3 in DNA: TGTGCCAGCAGCCGAGGGACAGAATCTTTTAGCAATCAGCCCCAGCATTTT.

This clonotype was counted only a few times. V and J are TRBV29-1 and TRBJ2-7; D not certain. The CDR3 loop spans 11 amino acids. The V end was cut by 4 bases, the J end by 2 bases, with 6 bases between. Germline loops: CDR1 SQVTM, CDR2 ANQGSEA. CDR3 nucleotide sequence: TGCAGCGTTGTCCCCCCCTACGAGCAGTACTTC. Translating gives CSVVPPYEQYF.

This clonotype came up many times. This chain links TRBV6-1 with TRBJ2-3; unclear D gene. Trimming cost V 5 bases and J 0 bases, with 15 bases left between them. Germline values: CDR1 MNHNS, CDR2 SASEGT. The CDR3 totals 16 residues. The DNA for the CDR3 is TGTGCCAGCAGTCCCCGCACATTATTAAGCACAGATACGCAGTATTTT. Its translation: CASSPRTLLSTDTQYF.